The clone carrying this T cell receptor beta chain appeared once. CDR1 is MNHEY, CDR2 SVGEGT, per germline. The CDR3 has 13 residues. With 4 bases removed from V and 13 bases from J, the gap between germline ends came to 16 bases. The data stem from a study of blood T cell repertoires in COVID-19. Method: immunoSEQ multiplex PCR; TCRdb's copy keeps in-frame clones and lacks some. This table has about 59,000 clones, roughly 80% appearing once. The sequenced sample consisted of peripheral blood. The chain joins TRBV6-2 or TRBV6-3 to TRBJ2-2; perhaps TRBD1 as D (5 bases). This receptor was taken from a human donor in a cohort sampled during active COVID-19. This CDR3 reads CASSFAGSVWLFF. Here the CDR3 DNA reads TGTGCCAGCAGTTTTGCAGGGTCGGTTTGGCTGTTTTTT.